This TCR beta chain was captured in a study of patients and donors after allogeneic stem cell transplantation (dated by TCRdb to 2020 to 2021). CDR1 is given as SGHDT and CDR2 as YYEEEE, both from the germline V gene. V drops 5 bases and J drops 6 bases, leaving 15 bases in between. The CDR3 measures 13 amino acids from cysteine to phenylalanine. The read is trimmed to its CDR3 DNA, 39 bases read in frame from base 1. The library was generated by RT-PCR. Sequenced on a NextSeq 550. Clones were called with MiXCR by TCRdb after fastp trimmed the public reads at Q25, and only in-frame beta chains were retained. Rows matching on CDR3 protein sequence are summarized as one entry with the most common DNA and genes. This sample comprises 800,000 to 1,000,000 distinct CDR3 sequences, approximately 18% of them detected only once. 6% of the sample is held by the ten biggest clonotypes. This clonotype was counted only a few times. Its antigen is not yet known. Base qualities are missing; no much larger clone stands one base away.

This clonotype was obtained from a human donor who was either an allogeneic HSCT recipient or a stem cell or donor lymphocyte infusion donor (not recorded which). It is not recorded whose cells these are; they may come from a transplant donor. Sequenced: blood, either unsorted or a sorted T cell fraction (not recorded which). Recombination linked TRBV5-6 to TRBJ2-7, and possibly TRBD1, on 5 matching bases. The sequence in DNA is TGTGCCAGCAGTTTCAGGGTAATTGGCGAGCAGTACTTC. The encoded protein is CASSFRVIGEQYF.